This T cell receptor beta chain appears in the sequencing data of a study of T cells in tuberculosis. Sequenced by immunoSEQ multiplex PCR; TCRdb stores in-frame clones only, minus some. The sample lists under 40,000 clones; approximately 93% were seen once. Study findings and constraints: A GMM-specific repertoire classifier reached 75% to 90% accuracy, AUROC approximately 0.93.

Germline CDR1 reads LNHNV; CDR2 reads YYDKDF (reference sequence). The CDR3 length is 15 residues. The ends were cut back, 0 bases at V and 2 bases at J, with 10 bases in the middle. With respect to this clone: Its cognate antigen is unknown.

The chain is built from TRBV15 and TRBJ1-2, with a weak D call TRBD1 (5 bases). The sequence was collected from a donor between 10 and 35 years old with latent tuberculosis or without tuberculosis infection. The sequenced sample was PBMCs. The CDR3 nucleotides are TGTGCCACCAGCAGAGATAAAGGACAAAACTATGGCTACACCTTC. Protein: CATSRDKGQNYGYTF.